A selection of T cell receptor beta chains follows, all from one sample in a study of identical twins. TCRdb passed the 5' RACE reads through MiXCR, listing each CDR3 protein once. The repertoire includes approximately 620,000 distinct CDR3 sequences, less than 10% of them detected once, and 0.75% to 1% sits in the top ten. These same data were also listed under a study on yellow fever vaccine responses in identical twins.

The sample consisted of PBMCs. The receptors come from a woman in her late teens or twenties in good health. Both conserved end residues are part of each CDR3.

V gene: TRBV6-2/TRBV6-3; CDR3 protein: CASSYSSWTSSFHEQFF
V gene: TRBV7-2; CDR3 protein: CASSPSAAGTGELFF
V gene: TRBV5-1; CDR3 protein: CASSLGGSISYNEQFF
V gene: TRBV20-1; CDR3 protein: CSASDRGAKNIQYF
V gene: TRBV2; CDR3 protein: CASSEEASPLYYEQYF
V gene: TRBV12-1; CDR3 protein: CASGDGALTDTQYF
V gene: TRBV7-9; CDR3 protein: CASKWTSGTQETQYF
V gene: TRBV20-1; CDR3 protein: CSARTGSSTDTQYF
V gene: TRBV25-1; CDR3 protein: CASSELDSAKNIQYF
V gene: TRBV9; CDR3 protein: CASSPFAGNNQPQHF
V gene: TRBV2; CDR3 protein: CASRSNGLAGSGELFF
V gene: TRBV12-3/TRBV12-4; CDR3 protein: CASSLDIQGDTDTQYF
V gene: TRBV7-2; CDR3 protein: CASSPTTQGRELFF
V gene: TRBV12-3/TRBV12-4; CDR3 protein: CASGTGTYEQYF
V gene: TRBV7-2; CDR3 protein: CASSVAGGNYEQYF
V gene: TRBV7-9; CDR3 protein: CASSSWGGSYEQYF
V gene: TRBV28; CDR3 protein: CASSSAYDPGDFGADTQYF
V gene: TRBV7-9; CDR3 protein: CASSLGKGAYGYTF
V gene: TRBV6-1; CDR3 protein: CASRRTRLGVTEAFF
V gene: TRBV4-3; CDR3 protein: CASSPRRGRGETQYF
V gene: TRBV28; CDR3 protein: CASSTYGQGYEQYF
V gene: TRBV29-1; CDR3 protein: CSVFLDTQYF
V gene: TRBV28; CDR3 protein: CASSLYGNQETQYF
V gene: TRBV3-1; CDR3 protein: CASSQAIRGQETQYF
V gene: TRBV7-2; CDR3 protein: CASRINSGANVLTF
V gene: TRBV29-1; CDR3 protein: CSVQDQETQYF
V gene: TRBV6-2/TRBV6-3; CDR3 protein: CASSGFGGKTQYF